The 29 T cell receptor beta chains below come from one sample, sequenced in a study of regulatory T cells in long-lasting Graves disease (dated by TCRdb to about 2021). Receptor amplification or capture employed multiplex PCR. The sequencer was an Illumina HiSeq 4000. TCR beta libraries were built with iRepertoire HTBI primers and Arm-PCR amplification of CDR3 regions. Using fastp trimming at Q25 and MiXCR clonotype assembly, TCRdb reanalyzed the public sequencing data and kept in-frame beta chains. All rows with the same CDR3 protein become a single entry with the most common DNA and genes. This sample lists about 530,000 distinct CDR3 sequences; 15% to 20% were detected once. Together, the top ten hold more than 20% of the sample. The meaning of the sample's time point label: newly diagnosed GD, antithyroid drugs for less than 3 months. For both TCR sequencing and RNA sequencing, RNA was extracted from PBMCs in TRIzol.

The same sample was also studied in work on T cells in Graves' hyperthyroidism and ophthalmopathy.

This specimen consisted of peripheral blood mononuclear cells (PBMCs), obtained at new diagnosis, from a patient treated with antithyroid drugs. These receptors all stem from a middle-aged woman with Graves disease. Donor details come from another sample of the same person, matched by shared clones.

This chain uses TRBV6-2 or TRBV6-3 with TRBJ1-6; 7 bases line up with TRBD1. V lost 0 bases, J lost 9 bases, and 5 bases stayed unmatched. The germline CDR1 and CDR2 sequences are MNHEY and SVGEGT. This CDR3 spans 15 amino acids. CDR3 DNA sequence: TGTGCCAGCAGTTACTCACGACAGGGTCCTTCACCCCTCCACTTT. Translating gives CASSYSRQGPSPLHF.

V is TRBV19 and J is TRBJ1-2; D remains unclear. This CDR3 region has 12 residues. Trimming shortened V by 8 bases and J by 3 bases, and 10 bases separated the two germline ends. Germline CDR1 reads LNHDA; CDR2 reads SQIVND (reference sequence). This chain's CDR3 is CASFGLDYGYTF. Written as DNA, the CDR3 is TGTGCCAGTTTTGGTTTGGACTATGGCTACACCTTC. Full variable domain (outside the CDR3, taken from reference TRBV19 and TRBJ1-2): DGGITQSPKYLFRKEGQNVTLSCEQNLNHDAMYWYRQDPGQGLRLIYYSQIVNDFQKGDIAEGYSVSREKKESFPLTVTSAQKNPTAFYLCASFGLDYGYTFGSGTRLTVV.

This clonotype came up a few times. The CDR3 protein is CASRMTAGGNTIYF. The CDR3 DNA follows: TGTGCCAGCAGGATGACGGCTGGTGGAAACACCATATATTTT. The chain recombines TRBV7-9 with TRBJ1-3; D is ambiguous. The CDR3 totals 14 residues. V shed 6 bases and J shed 3 bases, with 12 bases lying between them. Germline V gene sequence: CDR1 SEHNR, CDR2 FQNEAQ (reference sequence). Drawing the rest from reference TRBV7-9 and TRBJ1-3, the complete variable domain is DTGVSQNPRHKITKRGQNVTFRCDPISEHNRLYWYRQTLGQGPEFLTYFQNEAQLEKSRLLSDRFSAERPKGSFSTLEIQRTEQGDSAMYLCASRMTAGGNTIYFGEGSWLTVV.

This clonotype appeared once. This chain joins TRBV11-2 and TRBJ2-7, with 10 bases aligning to TRBD2. In germline, CDR1 is SGHAT, CDR2 FQNNGV. Losses at the gene ends were 4 bases for V and 0 bases for J; bases not matched to a gene: 3. The CDR3 spans 15 residues. This CDR3 reads CASSYLAGDSYEQYF. The DNA of the CDR3 is TGTGCCAGCAGCTACCTAGCGGGGGACTCCTACGAGCAGTACTTC.

This clonotype was recorded at least ten times. The rearrangement links TRBV10-3 to TRBJ1-5; D is unresolved. Germline CDR1 and CDR2: ENHRY and SYGVKD. The CDR3 length is 13 residues. Trimming pared 2 bases from V and 8 bases from J, leaving 10 bases between. The CDR3: CAISESGVEPQHF. In DNA form, the CDR3 reads TGTGCCATCAGTGAGAGCGGGGTTGAGCCCCAGCATTTT.

This clonotype came up a few times. Given a much more abundant clone one base away, this may be a read error. V and J are TRBV3-1 and TRBJ1-2; no definite D call. The CDR3 covers 14 residues. Per the germline V gene, CDR1 is LGHDT and CDR2 is YNNKEL (reference sequence). The CDR3 sequence is CAGSHWTENYGYTF. CDR3 sequence (DNA): TGTGCCGGCAGCCATTGGACGGAAAACTATGGCTACACCTTC.

The sample holds a few counts of this clonotype. The V gene is TRBV6-5, the J gene TRBJ2-1, with D possibly being TRBD1 (5 bases). The CDR3 loop spans 16 amino acids. V was shortened by 2 bases and J by 0 bases, with 11 bases between the two germline ends. The germline CDR1 and CDR2 sequences are MNHEY and SVGAGI. The CDR3 sequence is CASSYTDTASYNEQFF. The CDR3 region has the DNA TGTGCCAGCAGTTACACGGACACAGCCTCCTACAATGAGCAGTTCTTC.

This clonotype was detected many times. The chain carries TRBV2 and TRBJ2-3; D remains unclear. Germline V gene lookup returns CDR1 SNHLY and CDR2 FYNNEI. CDR3 length: 12 residues. The V gene lost 4 bases and the J gene lost 4 bases, with 6 bases spanning the gap. The DNA for the CDR3 is TGTGCCAGCAGTGGATTAGCAGATACGCAGTATTTT. As protein: CASSGLADTQYF. The full variable domain, rest sourced from reference TRBV2 and TRBJ2-3, is EPEVTQTPSHQVTQMGQEVILRCVPISNHLYFYWYRQILGQKVEFLVSFYNNEISEKSEIFDDQFSVERPDGSNFTLKIRSTKLEDSAMYFCASSGLADTQYFGPGTRLTVL.

This clonotype appeared many times. The chain joins TRBV11-2 to TRBJ2-3, with 7 bases that match TRBD2. With V trimmed by 5 bases and J by 3 bases, 8 bases remained unmatched. Germline V gene lookup returns CDR1 SGHAT and CDR2 FQNNGV. The CDR3 spans 15 residues. The CDR3 region has the DNA TGTGCCAGCAGCCCTCTTCGCGGGAGAACAGATACGCAGTATTTT. Translating gives CASSPLRGRTDTQYF.

This chain connects TRBV10-3 to TRBJ1-2; D unresolved. V shed 7 bases and J shed 3 bases, with 12 bases lying between them. Looked up from germline, CDR1 is ENHRY and CDR2 is SYGVKD. CDR3 length equals 13 residues. CDR3 bases: TGTGCCATCAAGAAAAAAGCTTACTATGGCTACACCTTC. Its translation: CAIKKKAYYGYTF.

The rearrangement uses TRBV29-1 and TRBJ2-7; no clear D. Germline lookup yields CDR1 SQVTM and CDR2 ANQGSEA. With 4 bases removed from V and 0 bases from J, the gap between germline ends came to 13 bases. The CDR3 is 14 amino acids. Here the CDR3 DNA reads TGCAGCGTTGGGTCGACGGAGAGCTCCTACGAGCAGTACTTC. Translated: CSVGSTESSYEQYF.

As regards this clonotype: This could be a read error, since a much larger clone is one nucleotide away. The chain couples TRBV3-1 to TRBJ2-5, with D uncertain. The CDR3 runs to 13 residues. The ends were cut back, 2 bases at V and 7 bases at J, with 11 bases in the middle. Germline lookup yields CDR1 LGHDT and CDR2 YNNKEL (reference sequence). The chain's CDR3 is CASSQRNPGTQYF. CDR3 bases: TGTGCCAGCAGCCAACGGAACCCGGGGACCCAGTACTTC.

This clonotype was detected many times. The chain is built from TRBV12-3 or TRBV12-4 and TRBJ2-3; TRBD2 matches at 7 bases. V was pared by 2 bases and J by 6 bases, with 5 bases of the junction left unmatched. This CDR3 is built from 14 residues. CDR3 residues: CASSLSLAADTQYF. In DNA, the CDR3 is TGTGCCAGCAGTTTAAGCCTAGCGGCCGATACGCAGTATTTT.

This clonotype was recorded at least ten times. J is TRBJ2-1 and V is TRBV3-1, with 8 nucleotides matching TRBD2. J was trimmed by 4 bases and V by 3 bases; bases with no gene match: 8. Germline values: CDR1 LGHDT, CDR2 YNNKEL (reference sequence). The CDR3 has 16 amino acids. The CDR3 spells CASSHIPLAAYNEQFF. The CDR3 nucleotides are TGTGCCAGCAGCCACATACCACTAGCGGCGTACAATGAGCAGTTCTTC.

The J gene is TRBJ1-6, the V gene TRBV19; D might be TRBD1 (6 bases). CDR1 LNHDA and CDR2 SQIVND come from the germline V gene (reference sequence). V shed 8 bases and J shed 0 bases, with 14 bases lying between them. This CDR3 comprises 16 residues. The CDR3 loop reads CASSLGASSYNSPLHF. The DNA of the CDR3 is TGTGCCAGTTCGCTGGGGGCGAGCTCCTATAATTCACCCCTCCACTTT. The full variable domain, in which reference TRBV19 and TRBJ1-6 provide the parts outside the CDR3, is DGGITQSPKYLFRKEGQNVTLSCEQNLNHDAMYWYRQDPGQGLRLIYYSQIVNDFQKGDIAEGYSVSREKKESFPLTVTSAQKNPTAFYLCASSLGASSYNSPLHFGNGTRLTVT.

The chain couples TRBV5-8 to TRBJ2-1; unclear D gene. This CDR3 spans 16 amino acids. Germline CDR1 reads SGHTS; CDR2 reads YDEGEE. The V and J ends lost 4 bases and 0 bases respectively, with 14 bases between them. Here the CDR3 DNA reads TGTGCCAGCAGCCGTGGTAGGGTAAGCTCCTACAATGAGCAGTTCTTC. Residues: CASSRGRVSSYNEQFF.

In its sample, this clonotype was seen many times. J is TRBJ2-1 and V is TRBV12-3 or TRBV12-4; D ambiguous. V was pared by 1 base and J by 5 bases, with 3 bases between. The CDR3 contains 12 residues. The CDR3 nucleotides read TGTGCCAGCAGTTTAGGCCACAATGAGCAGTTCTTC. Translation: CASSLGHNEQFF.

The chain uses TRBV19 and TRBJ1-3, with D tentatively TRBD1 (5 bases). The CDR3 runs 13 residues. Per the germline V gene, CDR1 is LNHDA and CDR2 is SQIVND (reference sequence). V dropped 8 bases and J dropped 0 bases, with 8 bases sitting between them. The CDR3 nucleotides are TGTGCCAGTTGGGGGTACTCTGGAAACACCATATATTTT. As protein: CASWGYSGNTIYF.

CDR3 amino acids: CATSDPHSTGELFF. The CDR3 coding sequence is TGTGCCACCAGTGACCCGCATTCAACCGGGGAGCTGTTTTTT. The J gene is TRBJ2-2, the V gene TRBV24-1, with unresolved D. The CDR3 has 14 amino acids. Trimming left V 4 bases short and J 5 bases short, with 10 bases between. CDR1 is KGHDR, CDR2 SFDVKD, per germline.

This clonotype was observed at least ten times. V is TRBV11-2 and J is TRBJ1-6, with D unclear. Germline assignment: CDR1 SGHAT and CDR2 FQNNGV. This CDR3 has 16 residues. Trimming took 5 bases from V and 11 from J, leaving 22 bases between them. Here the CDR3 reads CASSHDLGPISTPLHF. CDR3 nucleotides: TGTGCCAGCAGCCACGATTTGGGCCCGATTTCTACACCCCTCCACTTT.

In its sample, this clonotype was seen many times. The CDR3 region has the DNA TGTGCCAGCAGTTCACTAGCGGGGGCGGAGACCCAGTACTTC. Translation gives CASSSLAGAETQYF. This chain joins TRBV28 and TRBJ2-5; the match to TRBD2 covers 11 bases. The V and J ends lost 4 bases and 5 bases, in that order; junction bases with no gene match: 3. The CDR3 consists of 14 residues. Germline V gene lookup returns CDR1 MDHEN and CDR2 SYDVKM.

This clonotype showed up many times. The J gene is TRBJ2-5, the V gene TRBV10-3, with D unclear. Germline V gene data show CDR1 as ENHRY and CDR2 as SYGVKD. The CDR3 sequence is 12 residues long. Trimming took 3 bases from V and 3 from J, leaving 5 bases between them. CDR3 DNA sequence: TGTGCCATCAGTGATAACAAAGAGACCCAGTACTTC. This codes for CAISDNKETQYF.

The chain employs TRBV5-8 and TRBJ1-6; D unresolved. Trimming left V 3 bases short and J 4 bases short, with 17 bases between. The germline CDR1 and CDR2 sequences are SGHTS and YDEGEE. The CDR3 extends over 17 amino acids. CDR3 loop: CASSSGSNGDYNSPLHF. CDR3 sequence (DNA): TGTGCCAGCAGCTCCGGGTCCAACGGGGATTATAATTCACCCCTCCACTTT.

The rearrangement joins TRBV11-2 to TRBJ2-3, with TRBD2 identical over 10 bases. V dropped 2 bases and J dropped 2; count of bases not matched to a gene: 4. The CDR3 runs 16 residues. Germline CDR1 SGHAT, CDR2 FQNNGV. CDR3 in DNA: TGTGCCAGCAGCTTACTTAGCGGGGGGAACACAGATACGCAGTATTTT. Translation gives CASSLLSGGNTDTQYF.

This clonotype was recorded at least ten times. The chain couples TRBV6-1 to TRBJ1-2; D is ambiguous. V was trimmed by 5 bases and J by 4 bases, leaving 17 bases between them. Germline V lookup: CDR1 MNHNS, CDR2 SASEGT. The CDR3 runs 15 residues. The CDR3 here is CASSIPSKGGYGYTF. CDR3 bases: TGTGCCAGCAGTATACCCAGTAAGGGAGGCTATGGCTACACCTTC.

This chain links TRBV7-9 with TRBJ2-2, with D possibly called TRBD1 or TRBD2 (5 bases each). V lost 9 bases and J 6 bases, leaving 20 bases between the germline ends. Looked up from germline, CDR1 is SEHNR and CDR2 is FQNEAQ (reference sequence). The CDR3 extends over 15 amino acids. CDR3 amino acids: CASLGVRALAGELFF. The CDR3 nucleotides are TGTGCCAGTCTGGGGGTTCGAGCGTTAGCCGGGGAGCTGTTTTTT.

This clonotype was seen ten or more times. V and J are TRBV12-3 or TRBV12-4 and TRBJ2-5; D may be TRBD1 (5 bases). The CDR3 loop spans 14 amino acids. The V gene lost 3 bases and the J gene lost 5 bases, with 13 bases spanning the gap. CDR3 nucleotide sequence: TGTGCCAGCAGTTTCAGTGGGGCCCGGGAGACCCAGTACTTC. Translation gives CASSFSGARETQYF.

This clonotype was counted at least ten times. This chain links TRBV2 with TRBJ1-2; D is perhaps TRBD1 (5 bases). V shed 6 bases and J shed 1 base, with 18 bases lying between them. The CDR3 extends over 16 amino acids. Germline CDR1 SNHLY, CDR2 FYNNEI. DNA for the CDR3: TGTGCCAGCAGCCACAGGTTTTGGGTTGGTAACTATGGCTACACCTTC. This codes for CASSHRFWVGNYGYTF.

This clonotype has at least ten counts. The V and J genes are TRBV6-2 or TRBV6-3 and TRBJ2-1; D may match TRBD1 or TRBD2 (5 bases each). Germline CDR1 is MNHEY and CDR2 is SVGEGT. This CDR3 has 13 amino acids. The germline V and J ends were trimmed by 7 bases and 9 bases, with 16 bases remaining between them. In DNA form, the CDR3 reads TGTGCCAGCAAGAGGGACGGGGCTGGTGAGCAGTTCTTC. This gives the protein CASKRDGAGEQFF.